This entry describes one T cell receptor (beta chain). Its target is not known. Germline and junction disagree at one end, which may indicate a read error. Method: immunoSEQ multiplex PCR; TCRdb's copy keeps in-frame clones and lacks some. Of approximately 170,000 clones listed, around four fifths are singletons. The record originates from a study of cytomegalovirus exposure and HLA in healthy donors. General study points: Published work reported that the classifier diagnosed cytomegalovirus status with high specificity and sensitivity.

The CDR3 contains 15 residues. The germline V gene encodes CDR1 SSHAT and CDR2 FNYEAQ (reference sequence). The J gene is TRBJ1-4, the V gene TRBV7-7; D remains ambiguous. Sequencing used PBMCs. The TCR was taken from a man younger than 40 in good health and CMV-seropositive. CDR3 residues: CASSLDLSPNEKLFF. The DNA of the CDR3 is TGTGCTAGCAGCCTAGACTTATCTCCTAATGAAAAACTGTTTTTT.